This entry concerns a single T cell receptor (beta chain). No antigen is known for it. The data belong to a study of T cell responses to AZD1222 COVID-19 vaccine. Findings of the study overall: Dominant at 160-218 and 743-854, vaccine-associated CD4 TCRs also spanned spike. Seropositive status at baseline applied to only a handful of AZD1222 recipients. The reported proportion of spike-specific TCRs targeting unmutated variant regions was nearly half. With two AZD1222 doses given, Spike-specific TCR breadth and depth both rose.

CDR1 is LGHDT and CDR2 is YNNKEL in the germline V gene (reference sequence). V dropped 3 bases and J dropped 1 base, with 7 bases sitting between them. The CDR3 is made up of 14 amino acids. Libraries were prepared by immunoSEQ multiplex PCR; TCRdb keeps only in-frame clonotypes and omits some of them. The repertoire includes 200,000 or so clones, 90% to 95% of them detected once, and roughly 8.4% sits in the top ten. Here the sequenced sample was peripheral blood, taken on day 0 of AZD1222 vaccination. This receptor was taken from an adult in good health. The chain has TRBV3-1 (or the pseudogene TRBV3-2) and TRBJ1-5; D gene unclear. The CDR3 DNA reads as TGTGCCAGCAGCCACTCAGGAAGCAATCAGCCCCAGCATTTT. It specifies CASSHSGSNQPQHF.